This T cell receptor beta chain is from a study of technical replicates of blood from several donors. Some clones are missing from TCRdb's copy, which holds only in-frame ones; the method was immunoSEQ multiplex PCR. The data contain around 17,000 clones, over 75% of them seen just once; the ten biggest clones take up over 9.5%. Germline V CDR1 and CDR2: SGHAT, FQNNGV. The CDR3 is 18 residues long. The trim removed 3 bases at V and 3 bases at J, leaving 11 bases unmatched. The chain uses TRBV11-2 and TRBJ2-5, with 12 bases matching TRBD2. This TCR derives from a human donor in good health. Material: PBMCs. The CDR3 DNA follows: TGTGCCAGCAGCTTCCCCCCGTCCACTAGCGGGAGGAAAGAGACCCAGTACTTC. Translated: CASSFPPSTSGRKETQYF.